This TCR beta chain was identified during a study of OX40 agonist ivuxolimab in advanced cancers. As for the study in general: A mean age of roughly 66 years, range about 20 to 79, was recorded, and around 85% were male. Study observations and caveats: CD8+ T cells averaged more expanded clones than CD4+. Some of the nonresponding patients also showed low levels of normalized T-cell clonal expansion.

Patients with a history of autoimmune disease or on systemic immunosuppression were excluded. The germline V gene has CDR1 ENHRY and CDR2 SYGVKD. Trimming pared 5 bases from V and 1 base from J, leaving 9 bases between. This CDR3 region has 14 residues. Concerning this clone: Its antigen is undetermined.

Assay: immunoSEQ multiplex PCR; the TCRdb copy retains only in-frame clones and omits some. Altogether about 10,000 clones are present, 63% being singletons, with the ten largest covering about half. The source was CD4+ or CD8+ T cells sorted from blood, collected in a trial of the OX40 agonist ivuxolimab. The chain employs TRBV10-3 and TRBJ2-1, with D hard to call. This clonotype was obtained from an adult with an advanced solid tumor such as melanoma, head and neck, liver or kidney cancer. CDR3 sequence (DNA): TGTGCCATCAGTCCTATGGGTTCCTACAATGAGCAGTTCTTC. It specifies CAISPMGSYNEQFF.